These 30 T cell receptor beta chains were sequenced from one sample in a study of CD8+ T cells in alopecia areata. Treatment indicated: oral pan-JAK inhibitor, 5-10 mg twice daily. Lesional scalp punch biopsies and peripheral blood were collected from alopecia areata patients. Following RNA extraction, reverse transcription yielded cDNA that acted as the sequencing template. The method was immunoSEQ multiplex PCR; TCRdb's version includes in-frame clones alone and lacks a portion of them. The sample has about 4,000 clones, approximately 70% seen once. Sample: skin, taken at week 24, from a patient treated with tofacitinib. The receptors derive from a human donor with alopecia areata.

The chain employs TRBV10-3 and TRBJ2-3; 11 bases map to TRBD2. With V trimmed by 5 bases and J by 4 bases, 5 bases remained unmatched. CDR3 length: 15 residues. Germline V gives CDR1 ENHRY, CDR2 SYGVKD. The CDR3 bases are TGTGCCATCAGTTTAGCGGGGGGGCCCGCAGATACGCAGTATTTT. Translation gives CAISLAGGPADTQYF.

This clone occurred a few times. CDR3 bases: TGTGCCAGTAGTATTAGGTTAGGGTTCAGCAATCAGCCCCAGCATTTT. Translation gives CASSIRLGFSNQPQHF. The rearrangement links TRBV19 to TRBJ1-5; D is ambiguous. In germline, CDR1 is LNHDA, CDR2 SQIVND (reference sequence). V shed 3 bases and J shed 1 base, with 13 bases lying between them. The CDR3 loop spans 16 amino acids.

Comment on this clone: One end of the junction does not line up with germline, which may come from a read error. The sample contains more than one DNA sequence encoding this CDR3. This rearrangement joins TRBV5-6 to TRBJ1-1, with D possibly being TRBD1 (5 bases). The CDR3 runs 14 residues. Germline V gene data show CDR1 as SGHDT and CDR2 as YYEEEE. CDR3: CASRLGRMNTEAFF. The CDR3 nucleotides are TGTGCCAGCAGATTGGGACGGATGAACACTGAAGCTTTCTTT.

The chain joins TRBV27 to TRBJ1-2; TRBD1 aligns across 9 bases. Germline trimming cut 5 bases from V and 7 bases from J; bases unmatched to any gene: 8. The CDR3 loop spans 14 amino acids. Germline CDR1 and CDR2: MNHEY and SMNVEV (reference sequence). The CDR3 sequence: CASSQGTGYRGYTF. Written as DNA, the CDR3 is TGTGCCAGCAGTCAAGGGACAGGGTATCGTGGCTACACCTTC.

The rearrangement joins TRBV5-1 to TRBJ1-6; D ambiguous. Trimming pared 4 bases from V and 18 bases from J, leaving 23 bases between. From germline, CDR1 is SGHRS and CDR2 YFSETQ. The CDR3 extends over 14 amino acids. In nucleotides, the CDR3 is TGCGCCAGCAGCCTCGGACCGAATTCGGCCCCACCCCACTTT. Its translation: CASSLGPNSAPPHF.

This rearrangement joins TRBV2 to TRBJ2-5, with 11 positions matching TRBD2. This CDR3 spans 16 amino acids. Germline CDR1 reads SNHLY; CDR2 reads FYNNEI. Trimming cost V 3 bases and J 4 bases; bases outside gene matches: 7. The CDR3 loop is CASSEQLAGASETQYF. In nucleotides, the CDR3 is TGTGCCAGCAGTGAGCAACTAGCGGGGGCCTCAGAGACCCAGTACTTC.

V and J are TRBV5-4 and TRBJ2-1; 8 bases map to TRBD2. CDR3 length: 15 residues. V shed 0 bases and J 10 bases; nucleotides not matched to a gene: 9. Germline CDR1 and CDR2: SGHNT and YYREEE (reference sequence). The CDR3: CASSLGSAGVGEQFF. The CDR3, as DNA: TGTGCCAGCAGCTTGGGCTCAGCGGGGGTCGGGGAGCAGTTCTTC. The whole variable domain, filled in from reference TRBV5-4 and TRBJ2-1, reads ETGVTQSPTHLIKTRGQQVTLRCSSQSGHNTVSWYQQALGQGPQFIFQYYREEENGRGNFPPRFSGLQFPNYSSELNVNALELDDSALYLCASSLGSAGVGEQFFGPGTRLTVL.

The chain recombines TRBV12-5 with TRBJ2-7; 10 bases agree with TRBD1. CDR1 is LGHNT and CDR2 is FRNRAP in the germline V gene. J gave up 6 bases and V 1 base, and 12 bases lay outside the gene matches. This CDR3 comprises 17 residues. The CDR3 sequence is CASGLAGTGDYPGEQYF. The CDR3 region has the DNA TGTGCTAGTGGTTTGGCCGGGACAGGGGATTATCCGGGCGAGCAGTACTTC.

This sequence joins TRBV30 and TRBJ2-6, with D unresolved. CDR3 size: 13 residues. Germline V gene lookup returns CDR1 GTSNPN and CDR2 SVGIG (reference sequence). V gave up 2 bases and J gave up 3 bases, with 5 bases separating them. CDR3 coding DNA: TGTGCCTGGAGTCCGGGTGGGGCCAACGTCCTGACTTTC. Translating it yields CAWSPGGANVLTF.

In its sample, this clone was seen once. This sequence joins TRBV6-1 and TRBJ2-7; D might be TRBD1 (6 bases). Germline CDR1 MNHNS, CDR2 SASEGT. Trimming pared 2 bases from V and 1 base from J, leaving 9 bases between. There are 14 residues in the CDR3. The CDR3 reads CASSETGTSYEQYF. In DNA form, the CDR3 reads TGTGCCAGCAGTGAAACGGGGACATCCTACGAGCAGTACTTC.

This clone showed up just a few times. The V call is TRBV4-1, the J call TRBJ1-5; 9 positions agree with TRBD1. The CDR3 consists of 21 residues. The V gene end was trimmed by 4 bases and the J gene end by 2 bases; junction bases not matched to a gene: 21. CDR1 and CDR2 from the germline V gene are MGHRA and YSYEKL. CDR3 DNA sequence: TGCGCCAGCAGCCTAGCCCCGGGACAGGGAACCTTCCAGCTCGGCAATCAGCCCCAGCATTTT. It translates to CASSLAPGQGTFQLGNQPQHF.

The rearrangement uses TRBV29-1 and TRBJ2-7; maybe TRBD1 (5 bases). This CDR3 region has 12 residues. V lost 7 bases, J lost 2 bases, and 12 bases lay in between. Germline V gene sequence: CDR1 SQVTM, CDR2 ANQGSEA. CDR3 nucleotides: TGCAGCGGGGGCACGCAGGCCTACGAGCAGTACTTC. Its protein product is CSGGTQAYEQYF.

The chain links TRBV28 to TRBJ1-6, with D hard to call. Germline V gives CDR1 MDHEN, CDR2 SYDVKM. Trimming cost V 6 bases and J 10 bases, with 16 bases left between them. This CDR3 spans 14 amino acids. CDR3: CASSSHGTWSPLHF. CDR3 in DNA: TGTGCCAGCAGCTCACACGGCACATGGTCACCCCTCCACTTT.

This chain links TRBV2 with TRBJ2-2; the D is unclear. CDR3 length: 14 amino acids. Trimming shortened V by 0 bases and J by 0 bases, and 2 bases separated the two germline ends. Germline V CDR1 and CDR2: SNHLY, FYNNEI. CDR3 in DNA: TGTGCCAGCAGTGAAGCTTCGAACACCGGGGAGCTGTTTTTT. It yields the protein CASSEASNTGELFF. Supplemented by reference TRBV2 and TRBJ2-2, the full variable domain reads EPEVTQTPSHQVTQMGQEVILRCVPISNHLYFYWYRQILGQKVEFLVSFYNNEISEKSEIFDDQFSVERPDGSNFTLKIRSTKLEDSAMYFCASSEASNTGELFFGEGSRLTVL.

The chain recombines TRBV10-3 with TRBJ2-1, with D possibly matching TRBD1 (6 bases). The CDR3 has 16 residues. In germline, CDR1 is ENHRY, CDR2 SYGVKD. The V and J ends lost 4 bases and 0 bases respectively, with 13 bases between them. The CDR3: CAISVTHRDSYNEQFF. CDR3 nucleotide sequence: TGTGCCATCAGTGTCACCCACAGGGACTCCTACAATGAGCAGTTCTTC.

This clone was detected a few times. This chain connects TRBV7-2 to TRBJ2-5, with unresolved D. The CDR3 totals 14 residues. The V end lost 1 base, the J end lost 5 bases, and 11 bases lay between the germline ends. Germline V CDR1 and CDR2: SGHTA, FQGNSA. CDR3: CASSLEASWETQYF. The CDR3 bases are TGTGCCAGCAGCTTAGAGGCGAGTTGGGAGACCCAGTACTTC.

The chain couples TRBV19 to TRBJ2-1; 10 bases fit TRBD1. Germline-derived CDR1 and CDR2 are LNHDA and SQIVND (reference sequence). The J segment lost 2 bases and the V segment lost 6 bases, leaving 1 base of the junction unmatched. The CDR3 contains 14 residues. The CDR3 spells CASSGQGAYNEQFF. CDR3 bases: TGTGCCAGTAGCGGACAGGGGGCCTACAATGAGCAGTTCTTC.

The J gene is TRBJ1-6, the V gene TRBV28; no firm D call. V gave up 3 bases and J gave up 7 bases, with 13 bases separating them. The CDR3 contains 15 residues. CDR1 is MDHEN and CDR2 is SYDVKM in the germline V gene. In DNA, the CDR3 is TGTGCCAGCAGTTTTCCCCCCGCAAGGAATTCACCCCTCCACTTT. It is translated as CASSFPPARNSPLHF.

V is TRBV7-3 and J is TRBJ2-7, with 7 positions matching TRBD1. The CDR3 is 15 amino acids. Trimming removed 3 bases from V and 4 bases from J; junction bases left unmatched: 9. Germline CDR1 is SGHTA and CDR2 is FQGTGA. The CDR3, as DNA: TGTGCCAGCAGCTTTGGACAGGATGTCCCGTACGAGCAGTACTTC. Translation: CASSFGQDVPYEQYF. Complete variable domain (other parts from reference TRBV7-3 and TRBJ2-7): GAGVSQTPSNKVTEKGKYVELRCDPISGHTALYWYRQSLGQGPEFLIYFQGTGAADDSGLPNDRFFAVRPEGSVSTLKIQRTERGDSAVYLCASSFGQDVPYEQYFGPGTRLTVT.

This chain links TRBV7-6 with TRBJ2-5, with a possible D match to TRBD1 (6 bases). The J call may be mistaken, given a closer DNA end match to TRBJ2-7. CDR3 length equals 14 residues. Germline lookup yields CDR1 SGHVS and CDR2 FNYEAQ. The CDR3 DNA reads as TGTGCCAGCAGCTTAGGGTCAGGGGCCTACGAGCAGTACTTC. It yields the protein CASSLGSGAYEQYF.

This clone was seen more than once but under ten times. The chain recombines TRBV7-2 with TRBJ1-6, with D perhaps matching TRBD1 (5 bases). Germline-derived CDR1 and CDR2 are SGHTA and FQGNSA. CDR3 length equals 14 residues. Trimming pared 4 bases from V and 9 bases from J, leaving 13 bases between. The CDR3 reads CASSSPGYGSPLHF. CDR3 bases: TGTGCCAGCAGCTCCCCAGGGTATGGTTCACCCCTCCACTTT.

This clone turned up a few times. CDR3 sequence (DNA): TGTGCCAGCAGTGATCGGGGGGGGCGCTCCTATGGCTACACCTTC. It translates to CASSDRGGRSYGYTF. This chain joins TRBV6-1 and TRBJ1-2, with D possibly being TRBD1 (6 bases). The CDR3 consists of 15 residues. CDR1 is MNHNS and CDR2 is SASEGT in the germline V gene. Trimming shortened V by 3 bases and J by 4 bases, and 15 bases separated the two germline ends.

V and J are TRBV4-3 and TRBJ2-1; D gene unclear. The CDR3 has 17 amino acids. The germline V gene has CDR1 LGHNA and CDR2 YSLEER. Deletions cut 4 bases from V and 6 bases from J, with 22 bases between. The CDR3 region has the DNA TGCGCCAGCAGCCCCTTTCGCTCCCCATTTGTCGGCAATGAGCAGTTCTTC. Translation gives CASSPFRSPFVGNEQFF.

The table lists this clone with a count of one. The chain joins TRBV5-6 to TRBJ2-3; TRBD1 matches at 7 bases. Germline-derived CDR1 and CDR2 are SGHDT and YYEEEE. The CDR3 sequence is 16 residues long. The J segment lost 2 bases and the V segment lost 2 bases, leaving 8 bases of the junction unmatched. This CDR3 reads CASSFLSTGDTDTQYF. CDR3 sequence (DNA): TGTGCCAGCAGCTTCTTGTCTACAGGGGACACAGATACGCAGTATTTT.

Notes on this clone: An end of the junction differs from the germline gene, which may be a read error. The chain has TRBV7-7 and TRBJ2-5, with D perhaps TRBD2 (6 bases). Germline-derived CDR1 and CDR2 are SSHAT and FNYEAQ (reference sequence). This CDR3 contains 18 residues. The DNA of the CDR3 is TGTGCTAGCAGCTTAGGGGTGTTGCGGGGCGAGGCACAAGAGACCCAGTACTTC. Protein sequence: CASSLGVLRGEAQETQYF.

The chain employs TRBV30 and TRBJ1-2, with D perhaps matching TRBD1 (5 bases). V was clipped by 0 bases and J by 0 bases, with 5 bases between them. This CDR3 contains 13 residues. Per the germline V gene, CDR1 is GTSNPN and CDR2 is SVGIG (reference sequence). The CDR3 loop is CAWSVQANYGYTF. In DNA, the CDR3 is TGTGCCTGGAGTGTACAGGCTAACTATGGCTACACCTTC.

In regard to this clone: A read error may produce the germline difference seen at one junction end. The identical CDR3 is also encoded by other nucleotide sequences in the sample. The chain employs TRBV6-1 and TRBJ1-1; a possible D gene is TRBD1 (6 bases). Germline CDR1 reads MNHNS; CDR2 reads SASEGT. The CDR3 consists of 13 residues. In DNA form, the CDR3 reads TGTGCCAGCAGTATAGGACAGAACACTGAGGCTTTCTTT. It encodes CASSIGQNTEAFF.

A remark on this clone: At one end the junction does not follow the germline gene, possibly because of a read error. The rearrangement uses TRBV11-2 and TRBJ1-6; unclear D gene. The CDR3 contains 12 residues. CDR1 is SGHAT and CDR2 is FQNNGV in the germline V gene. As DNA, the CDR3 is TGTGCCAGCAGCCAAGAGCGCAATCCCCCCACCTTT. As protein: CASSQERNPPTF.

The genes are TRBV7-8 and TRBJ2-3, with D perhaps TRBD1 or TRBD2 (6 bases each). The CDR3 loop spans 15 amino acids. Trimming removed 3 bases from V and 4 bases from J, with 14 bases in between. Germline V gene data show CDR1 as SGHVS and CDR2 as FQNEAQ. This chain's CDR3 is CASSFSRRGADTQYF. The CDR3 bases are TGTGCCAGCAGCTTTTCCCGTAGGGGGGCAGATACGCAGTATTTT.

The chain has TRBV11-2 and TRBJ2-2; 8 nucleotides match TRBD2. The trim removed 1 base at V and 2 bases at J, leaving 9 bases unmatched. CDR1 and CDR2 from the germline V gene are SGHAT and FQNNGV. This CDR3 has 18 amino acids. Here the CDR3 reads CASSLGARTSRNTGELFF. CDR3 nucleotides: TGTGCCAGCAGCTTAGGGGCACGGACTAGCCGAAACACCGGGGAGCTGTTTTTT.